A single sample gave rise to the 12 T cell receptor beta chains below, sequenced in a study of cytomegalovirus exposure and HLA in healthy donors. Generated by immunoSEQ multiplex PCR, the TCRdb table keeps only in-frame clones and is missing some. The sample includes around 71,000 clones, over 85% seen only once; the top ten take 1.2% to 1.5%. Specimen: PBMCs. These receptors all come from a man younger than 30 in good health and CMV-seropositive.

The chain has TRBV6-6 and TRBJ1-4; a weak D match, TRBD1 (5 bases). The CDR3 is 15 amino acids. The germline gives CDR1 MNHNY, CDR2 SVGAGI (reference sequence). V lost 8 bases and J 3 bases, leaving 16 bases between the germline ends. CDR3 residues: CASDRWGEPNEKLFF. CDR3 in DNA: TGTGCCAGCGATAGGTGGGGGGAGCCTAATGAAAAACTGTTTTTT.

The chain carries TRBV5-4 and TRBJ2-3; possibly TRBD2 for D (5 bases). The germline CDR1 and CDR2 sequences are SGHNT and YYREEE (reference sequence). Trimming cost V 2 bases and J 0 bases, with 16 bases left between them. CDR3 length equals 17 residues. The chain's CDR3 is CASSFWKGRTSTDTQYF. Here the CDR3 DNA reads TGTGCCAGCAGCTTTTGGAAGGGAAGGACTAGCACAGATACGCAGTATTTT.

The V gene is TRBV6-1, the J gene TRBJ2-5; tentatively, D is TRBD2 (5 bases). V dropped 4 bases and J dropped 0 bases, with 12 bases sitting between them. The CDR3 spans 15 residues. Germline V gives CDR1 MNHNS, CDR2 SASEGT. The CDR3: CASSGSGVDQETQYF. The DNA for the CDR3 is TGTGCCAGCAGTGGGTCCGGGGTGGACCAAGAGACCCAGTACTTC.

This chain uses TRBV25-1 with TRBJ2-4; 7 bases agree with TRBD1. Germline loops: CDR1 MGHDK, CDR2 SYGVNS. After removal of 3 bases from V and 7 bases from J, the junction contained 9 bases not matched to a gene. The CDR3 consists of 15 residues. In DNA form, the CDR3 reads TGTGCCAGCAGTGAGGGAAACAGGGGAGTGAACATTCAGTACTTC. It is translated as CASSEGNRGVNIQYF.

The CDR3 sequence: CAWSSTGLGGYTF. The CDR3 DNA reads as TGTGCCTGGAGTTCGACAGGCCTCGGAGGCTACACCTTC. V usage is TRBV30 and J usage is TRBJ1-2; the D gene is possibly TRBD1 (6 bases). This CDR3 is built from 13 residues. Trimming stripped 2 bases from V and 8 bases from J, with 15 bases between. Germline assignment: CDR1 GTSNPN and CDR2 SVGIG (reference sequence).

V is TRBV4-1 and J is TRBJ2-7; the match to TRBD1 covers 9 bases. In germline, CDR1 is MGHRA, CDR2 YSYEKL. Unmatched junction bases numbered 1, after V lost 0 bases and J lost 4 bases. CDR3 size: 14 residues. The CDR3 sequence is CASSQEDRGYEQYF. For the CDR3, the DNA is TGCGCCAGCAGCCAAGAGGACAGGGGATACGAGCAGTACTTC.

The rearrangement uses TRBV14 and TRBJ2-1; 10 bases agree with TRBD2. This CDR3 spans 16 amino acids. Germline CDR1 SGHDN, CDR2 FVKESK. Trimming took 0 bases from V and 3 from J; bases not matched to a gene: 2. CDR3 in amino acids: CASSQDGLAVYNEQFF. The CDR3 DNA is TGTGCCAGCAGCCAAGATGGACTAGCGGTCTACAATGAGCAGTTCTTC.

DNA for the CDR3: TGTGCCAGTAGAGACGGAGGGTCCCAAGAGACCCAGTACTTC. This codes for CASRDGGSQETQYF. This chain uses TRBV19 with TRBJ2-5; TRBD2 might be the D (6 bases). Trimming pared 6 bases from V and 1 base from J, leaving 12 bases between. CDR1 is LNHDA, CDR2 SQIVND, per germline (reference sequence). CDR3 length: 14 residues.

This chain connects TRBV2 to TRBJ2-2, with D possibly being TRBD2 (7 bases). In germline, CDR1 is SNHLY, CDR2 FYNNEI. V dropped 8 bases and J dropped 4 bases, with 17 bases sitting between them. This CDR3 has 15 amino acids. The CDR3 region is CASGGPGGPTGELFF. Written as DNA, the CDR3 is TGTGCCAGCGGGGGGCCGGGGGGTCCCACCGGGGAGCTGTTTTTT.

The chain employs TRBV5-4 and TRBJ1-2, with a weak D call TRBD1 (6 bases). Trimming stripped 10 bases from V and 3 bases from J, with 22 bases between. CDR1 is SGHNT, CDR2 YYREEE, per germline (reference sequence). CDR3 size: 15 residues. The CDR3 protein is CAGGQGSTSDYGYTF. The CDR3 DNA follows: TGTGCCGGCGGGCAGGGGTCTACATCTGACTATGGCTACACCTTC.

The CDR3 sequence is CASRIQGGTDTQYF. CDR3 nucleotide sequence: TGTGCCAGCAGAATTCAGGGTGGCACAGATACGCAGTATTTT. The V call is TRBV5-4, the J call TRBJ2-3; perhaps TRBD1 as D (5 bases). Germline V lookup: CDR1 SGHNT, CDR2 YYREEE (reference sequence). The CDR3 is made up of 14 amino acids. V was clipped by 5 bases and J by 1 base, with 11 bases between them. Full variable domain (outside the CDR3, taken from reference TRBV5-4 and TRBJ2-3): ETGVTQSPTHLIKTRGQQVTLRCSSQSGHNTVSWYQQALGQGPQFIFQYYREEENGRGNFPPRFSGLQFPNYSSELNVNALELDDSALYLCASRIQGGTDTQYFGPGTRLTVL.

The genes are TRBV5-4 and TRBJ2-5, with 12 bases that match TRBD2. The V gene's germline CDR1 is SGHNT and CDR2 YYREEE (reference sequence). Losses at the gene ends were 3 bases for V and 3 bases for J; bases not matched to a gene: 0. This CDR3 is 14 amino acids long. For the CDR3, the DNA is TGTGCCAGCAGCTCTAGCGGGAGGGAAGAGACCCAGTACTTC. Protein sequence: CASSSSGREETQYF.